These 28 T cell receptor beta chains were all obtained from the same sample, sequenced in a study of T cell responses to AZD1222 COVID-19 vaccine. Profiled with immunoSEQ multiplex PCR; TCRdb holds only in-frame clones, not every one. The data contain 120,000 or so clones, around 90% of them seen just once; the ten biggest clones take up around 1.5%. This specimen consisted of peripheral blood, obtained on day 0 of AZD1222 vaccination. The receptors come from an adult in good health.

The rearrangement uses TRBV6-4 and TRBJ2-3, with TRBD2 identical over 16 bases. V trimming: 7 bases; J trimming: 3 bases; junction bases outside the gene matches: 13. Germline V gene data show CDR1 as MRHNA and CDR2 as SNTAGT. The CDR3 has 19 residues. The CDR3 loop reads CASTTPGTSGRGGTDTQYF. In DNA, the CDR3 is TGTGCCAGCACCACACCCGGGACTAGCGGGAGGGGGGGGACAGATACGCAGTATTTT.

The CDR3 DNA is TGTGCCAGCAGCGCCTCCGGGGGGGTGTCCTACTACGAGCAGTACTTC. Protein sequence: CASSASGGVSYYEQYF. The chain carries TRBV9 and TRBJ2-7; the match to TRBD2 covers 8 bases. V gave up 3 bases and J gave up 3 bases; unmatched junction bases: 11. The CDR3 is 16 residues long. From germline, CDR1 is SGDLS and CDR2 YYNGEE.

The V call is TRBV5-1, the J call TRBJ1-2; the D is unclear. CDR3 length: 13 amino acids. The V end was cut by 3 bases, the J end by 7 bases, with 13 bases between. Per germline, CDR1 SGHRS and CDR2 YFSETQ. The CDR3 is CASSSAIGRGYTF. CDR3 DNA sequence: TGCGCCAGCAGCTCCGCCATCGGTCGTGGCTACACCTTC.

V is TRBV18 and J is TRBJ1-5; D is uncertain. The CDR3 is made up of 13 amino acids. Germline V gene lookup returns CDR1 KGHSH and CDR2 LQKENI. With 4 bases removed from V and 5 bases from J, the gap between germline ends came to 9 bases. Here the CDR3 DNA reads TGTGCCAGCTCACGCCGGACGGATCAGCCCCAGCATTTT. It specifies CASSRRTDQPQHF.

The gene calls are TRBV28 and TRBJ1-3; D is undetermined. The CDR3 has 13 residues. CDR1 MDHEN and CDR2 SYDVKM come from the germline V gene. V lost 3 bases and J lost 9, with 12 bases in between. The CDR3 loop is CASSFSGLGTIYF. CDR3 in DNA: TGTGCCAGCAGTTTCTCCGGACTGGGCACCATATATTTT.

The chain links TRBV6-5 to TRBJ2-5; unclear D gene. The CDR3 length is 12 residues. Germline CDR1 is MNHEY and CDR2 is SVGAGI. V dropped 5 bases and J dropped 12 bases, with 16 bases sitting between them. DNA for the CDR3: TGTGCCAGCAGTCGTACACGGAGTCGGGAGTACTTC. This gives the protein CASSRTRSREYF.

The chain recombines TRBV28 with TRBJ2-3, with D perhaps matching TRBD1 or TRBD2 (5 bases each). This CDR3 is built from 16 residues. Trimming pared 1 base from V and 2 bases from J, leaving 13 bases between. Looked up from germline, CDR1 is MDHEN and CDR2 is SYDVKM. The CDR3 region has the DNA TGTGCCAGCAGTTTATTTTTAGGGGACGACACAGATACGCAGTATTTT. It translates to CASSLFLGDDTDTQYF.

The chain combines TRBV10-3 with TRBJ2-3; 7 positions match TRBD2. Germline V gene sequence: CDR1 ENHRY, CDR2 SYGVKD. V trimming: 6 bases; J trimming: 0 bases; junction bases outside the gene matches: 3. The CDR3 runs to 14 residues. This CDR3 reads CAISISGSTDTQYF. The CDR3 bases are TGTGCCATCAGCATTAGCGGGAGCACAGATACGCAGTATTTT.

V usage is TRBV6-5 and J usage is TRBJ2-2; 13 bases agree with TRBD2. In germline, CDR1 is MNHEY, CDR2 SVGAGI. Unmatched junction bases numbered 5, after V lost 6 bases and J lost 7 bases. There are 15 residues in the CDR3. The CDR3 bases are TGTGCCAGCAGACCGGGACTAGCGGGAAGCGGGGAGCTGTTTTTT. Translating gives CASRPGLAGSGELFF.

This chain connects TRBV24-1 to TRBJ1-2; 8 bases are a match to TRBD1. This CDR3 is built from 14 residues. Trimming removed 3 bases from V and 7 bases from J; junction bases left unmatched: 6. Germline V gives CDR1 KGHDR, CDR2 SFDVKD. CDR3 in DNA: TGTGCCACCAGTGATGTGGACAGGGAGGCTGGCTACACCTTC. Protein: CATSDVDREAGYTF.

V and J are TRBV15 and TRBJ1-6, with 7 bases fitting TRBD1. This CDR3 contains 15 residues. CDR1 is LNHNV, CDR2 YYDKDF, per germline (reference sequence). Trimming took 2 bases from V and 7 from J; bases not matched to a gene: 5. The chain's CDR3 is CATSRIGDSNSPLHF. CDR3 bases: TGTGCCACCAGCAGAATTGGGGACAGCAATTCACCCCTCCACTTT. Supplemented by reference TRBV15 and TRBJ1-6, the full variable domain reads DAMVIQNPRYQVTQFGKPVTLSCSQTLNHNVMYWYQQKSSQAPKLLFHYYDKDFNNEADTPDNFQSRRPNTSFCFLDIRSPGLGDTAMYLCATSRIGDSNSPLHFGNGTRLTVT.

The J gene is TRBJ1-1, the V gene TRBV6-2 or TRBV6-3, with D unresolved. V lost 6 bases and J 5 bases, leaving 16 bases between the germline ends. The germline gives CDR1 MNHEY, CDR2 SVGEGT. The CDR3 sequence is 14 residues long. The CDR3: CASSPTRLGTEAFF. CDR3 nucleotide sequence: TGTGCCAGCAGCCCAACACGCCTAGGAACTGAAGCTTTCTTT.

The CDR3 region is CATGLADSSYNEQFF. The CDR3, as DNA: TGTGCCACGGGACTAGCGGATAGCTCCTACAATGAGCAGTTCTTC. The chain couples TRBV6-4 to TRBJ2-1; 11 nucleotides align to TRBD2. Germline V gene data show CDR1 as MRHNA and CDR2 as SNTAGT. The CDR3 runs to 15 residues. The J segment lost 0 bases and the V segment lost 10 bases, leaving 5 bases of the junction unmatched.

This clone was observed a handful of times. The chain uses TRBV23-1 and TRBJ1-1, with unresolved D. TRBV23-1 is classed as an ORF, of uncertain function. The CDR3 contains 15 residues. The V end lost 4 bases, the J end lost 2 bases, and 14 bases lay between the germline ends. In DNA form, the CDR3 reads TGCGCCAGCAGTCCCCCGGGAGATCTTAACACTGAAGCTTTCTTT. As protein: CASSPPGDLNTEAFF.

This clone was seen just once. This chain uses TRBV4-3 with TRBJ1-5; D gene ambiguous. Trimming took off 0 bases at V and 3 bases at J, with 12 bases between the two ends. This CDR3 is 16 amino acids long. The V gene's germline CDR1 is LGHNA and CDR2 YSLEER. The CDR3: CASSQDGRSDNQPQHF. CDR3 sequence (DNA): TGCGCCAGCAGCCAAGACGGAAGGAGCGACAATCAGCCCCAGCATTTT.

CDR3 sequence (DNA): TGTGCCAGCAGCTTAGATGGGGGCTTAAGTTCACCCCTCCACTTT. Protein product: CASSLDGGLSSPLHF. This chain links TRBV7-6 with TRBJ1-6; possible D gene TRBD1, 6 bases. The germline V and J ends were trimmed by 1 base and 9 bases, with 13 bases remaining between them. CDR1 SGHVS and CDR2 FNYEAQ come from the germline V gene. This CDR3 is 15 amino acids long. The variable domain in full, completed from reference TRBV7-6 and TRBJ1-6, reads GAGVSQSPRYKVTKRGQDVALRCDPISGHVSLYWYRQALGQGPEFLTYFNYEAQQDKSGLPNDRFSAERPEGSISTLTIQRTEQRDSAMYRCASSLDGGLSSPLHFGNGTRLTVT.

A few counts support this clone. The genes are TRBV20-1 and TRBJ1-4; D uncertain. Trimming shortened V by 3 bases and J by 4 bases, and 3 bases separated the two germline ends. The CDR3 runs to 11 residues. From germline, CDR1 is DFQATT and CDR2 SNEGSKA (reference sequence). The chain's CDR3 is CSARVNEKLFF. The CDR3 DNA is TGCAGTGCTAGGGTTAATGAAAAACTGTTTTTT.

The V gene is TRBV9, the J gene TRBJ2-7, with 8 bases lining up with TRBD2. Trimming took 0 bases from V and 2 from J; bases not matched to a gene: 22. Germline V lookup: CDR1 SGDLS, CDR2 YYNGEE. This CDR3 comprises 21 residues. CDR3: CASSVEEEAVSGSGTPYEQYF. Written as DNA, the CDR3 is TGTGCCAGCAGCGTAGAAGAGGAGGCAGTAAGCGGGAGCGGAACCCCCTACGAGCAGTACTTC.

J is TRBJ2-7 and V is TRBV6-5; D gene unclear. V gave up 9 bases and J gave up 6 bases, with 21 bases separating them. The CDR3 totals 14 residues. The germline V gene has CDR1 MNHEY and CDR2 SVGAGI. CDR3 residues: CASSPLLGASEQYF. CDR3 bases: TGTGCCAGTTCCCCCCTGTTGGGCGCAAGCGAGCAGTACTTC.

There are a few counts of this clone. J is TRBJ2-7 and V is TRBV5-1; TRBD2 might be the D (5 bases). The germline CDR1 and CDR2 sequences are SGHRS and YFSETQ. The V end lost 0 bases, the J end lost 2 bases, and 15 bases lay between the germline ends. The CDR3 length is 16 residues. The CDR3 reads CASSLASRGNPYEQYF. CDR3 DNA sequence: TGCGCCAGCAGCTTGGCCTCCCGGGGAAACCCCTACGAGCAGTACTTC. The full variable domain, completed using reference TRBV5-1 and TRBJ2-7, is KAGVTQTPRYLIKTRGQQVTLSCSPISGHRSVSWYQQTPGQGLQFLFEYFSETQRNKGNFPGRFSGRQFSNSRSEMNVSTLELGDSALYLCASSLASRGNPYEQYFGPGTRLTVT.

CDR3 nucleotide sequence: TGTGCCAGCAGTTTGGGGATCCTCAGTGGGGAGCTGTTTTTT. Translating gives CASSLGILSGELFF. The rearrangement uses TRBV6-5 and TRBJ2-2; D is unclear. This CDR3 spans 14 amino acids. The V gene lost 4 bases and the J gene lost 8 bases, with 14 bases spanning the gap. Germline V gene sequence: CDR1 MNHEY, CDR2 SVGAGI.

The chain recombines TRBV6-5 with TRBJ2-7; 7 bases map to TRBD1. V was pared by 7 bases and J by 0 bases, with 6 bases of the junction left unmatched. The V gene's germline CDR1 is MNHEY and CDR2 SVGAGI. This CDR3 contains 14 residues. CDR3 sequence (DNA): TGTGCCAGCAACCCGACAGGGATCTCCTACGAGCAGTACTTC. It codes for CASNPTGISYEQYF.

This chain joins TRBV11-2 and TRBJ1-5; possible D gene TRBD1, 6 bases. Germline V gene lookup returns CDR1 SGHAT and CDR2 FQNNGV. V lost 1 base and J 1 base, leaving 8 bases between the germline ends. CDR3 size: 15 residues. The CDR3 nucleotides read TGTGCCAGCAGCTTAGGGGGGCGGAGCAATCAGCCCCAGCATTTT. It codes for CASSLGGRSNQPQHF.

The chain is built from TRBV28 and TRBJ2-5; 9 bases line up with TRBD1. With 4 bases clipped from V and 4 bases from J, the junction kept 7 bases outside the gene matches. Germline assignment: CDR1 MDHEN and CDR2 SYDVKM. This CDR3 region has 15 residues. CDR3: CASSSPGTGLETQYF. CDR3 coding DNA: TGTGCCAGCAGTTCCCCCGGGACAGGGTTAGAGACCCAGTACTTC. Drawing the rest from reference TRBV28 and TRBJ2-5, the complete variable domain is DVKVTQSSRYLVKRTGEKVFLECVQDMDHENMFWYRQDPGLGLRLIYFSYDVKMKEKGDIPEGYSVSREKKERFSLILESASTNQTSMYLCASSSPGTGLETQYFGPGTRLLVL.

This chain joins TRBV7-2 and TRBJ1-6, with D uncertain. CDR3 length: 15 amino acids. CDR1 is SGHTA, CDR2 FQGNSA, per germline. The germline V and J ends were trimmed by 6 bases and 0 bases, with 9 bases remaining between them. The CDR3 DNA is TGTGCCAGCAGTCGGTTCAGCTCCTATAATTCACCCCTCCACTTT. Its translation is CASSRFSSYNSPLHF.

The chain carries TRBV11-2 and TRBJ2-7; D tentatively fits TRBD1 or TRBD2 (5 bases each). Per germline, CDR1 SGHAT and CDR2 FQNNGV. The CDR3 consists of 15 residues. Trimming removed 7 bases from V and 2 bases from J, with 18 bases in between. This CDR3 reads CASTSVGERAYEQYF. CDR3 sequence (DNA): TGTGCCAGCACCTCCGTGGGGGAGAGAGCCTACGAGCAGTACTTC.

V is TRBV7-2 and J is TRBJ2-3; D is undetermined. Germline CDR1 and CDR2: SGHTA and FQGNSA. V was clipped by 6 bases and J by 2 bases, with 18 bases between them. This CDR3 is 16 amino acids long. CDR3 coding DNA: TGTGCCAGCAGTAATTCGTTGGGCGGATACACAGATACGCAGTATTTT. Protein product: CASSNSLGGYTDTQYF.

This chain joins TRBV15 and TRBJ2-1; possible D gene TRBD2, 6 bases. The CDR3 is 13 amino acids. Germline loops: CDR1 LNHNV, CDR2 YYDKDF (reference sequence). Between the trimmed V and J ends, which lost 9 bases and 4 bases, there was a span of 13 bases. CDR3 protein: CATSPGAYNEQFF. CDR3 in DNA: TGTGCCACTTCCCCGGGAGCATACAATGAGCAGTTCTTC.